This T cell receptor (beta chain) appears in the sequencing data of a study of beta chain features in type 1 diabetes. Study-wide results and limits: Patients with Type 1 diabetes showed moderately but significantly shorter TCRB CDR3s in all four CD4+ subsets. The study found that naive, central memory and Treg TCRB repertoires appeared more similar in patients than in healthy donors.

Staining for CD45RO/CCR7/CD25/CD127/CD95/CD27 allowed sorting of CD4+ naive, central memory, regulatory and stem cell-like memory cells. Sort purity for all populations was recorded as exceeding 98%. cDNA synthesis used the whole RNA isolate, giving expressed TCRB sequences. Assay: immunoSEQ multiplex PCR; the TCRdb copy retains only in-frame clones and omits some. The table shows about 660,000 clones, with about 14% occurring only once. Comment on this clone: Its antigen is unknown.

The origin of this receptor is a man aged 18 to 29 with type 1 diabetes. The sample consisted of naive CD4+ T cells from blood.

In DNA, the CDR3 is TGTGCCAGCAGCTTGGTGGGACAGGGTATGTACGAGCAGTACTTC. Its translation is CASSLVGQGMYEQYF. The rearrangement joins TRBV5-6 to TRBJ2-7, with 9 bases matching TRBD1. The CDR3 is 15 amino acids. V was clipped by 0 bases and J by 4 bases; unmatched bases: 5. The germline CDR1 and CDR2 sequences are SGHDT and YYEEEE.